The 18 T cell receptor beta chains given below trace back to one sample, sequenced in a study of blood T cells in healthy people across ages. The use of a sample-barcoded 5' primer and a J-beta primer mix characterized a second PCR of roughly 7 to 11 cycles. TCRdb reanalysed the 5' RACE reads using MiXCR and keeps one entry per CDR3 protein. The sample holds around 1,100,000 distinct CDR3 sequences, around two fifths seen once. Sequenced input: blood. The receptors come from a man aged 18 to 30 in good health.

The V gene is TRBV20-1, the J gene TRBJ2-3, with D possibly TRBD1 on 6 matching bases. Germline V lookup: CDR1 DFQATT, CDR2 SNEGSKA (reference sequence). Between the trimmed V and J ends, which lost 2 bases and 1 base, there was a span of 13 bases. This CDR3 comprises 15 residues. The chain's CDR3 is CSARPHGGRTDTQYF. CDR3 bases: TGCAGTGCTAGACCGCATGGGGGCCGCACAGATACGCAGTATTTT.

In its sample, this clonotype was seen a few times. This rearrangement joins TRBV9 to TRBJ1-5, with D maybe TRBD1 (6 bases). The CDR3 spans 16 residues. Between the trimmed V and J ends, which lost 3 bases and 3 bases, there was a span of 16 bases. Germline V gives CDR1 SGDLS, CDR2 YYNGEE. The CDR3 region has the DNA TGTGCCAGCAGCGAAGGAGGGGGGCTCCCCAATCAGCCCCAGCATTTT. Its translation is CASSEGGGLPNQPQHF.

The chain couples TRBV5-1 to TRBJ1-4; no firm D call. V lost 0 bases and J lost 5, with 11 bases in between. The length of the CDR3 is 15 residues. Germline-derived CDR1 and CDR2 are SGHRS and YFSETQ. CDR3 sequence (DNA): TGCGCCAGCAGCTTGGATGGGGAGACAAATGAAAAACTGTTTTTT. The encoded protein is CASSLDGETNEKLFF.

The gene calls are TRBV20-1 and TRBJ2-3, with D possibly TRBD1 on 6 matching bases. The CDR3 is 15 residues long. The germline V and J ends were trimmed by 2 bases and 2 bases, with 14 bases remaining between them. Germline CDR1 DFQATT, CDR2 SNEGSKA (reference sequence). Here the CDR3 reads CSARRPQGLTDTQYF. Here the CDR3 DNA reads TGCAGTGCTAGACGCCCTCAGGGGCTCACAGATACGCAGTATTTT.

V usage is TRBV6-2 or TRBV6-3 and J usage is TRBJ1-4; D unclear. Germline values: CDR1 MNHEY, CDR2 SVGEGT. V gave up 6 bases and J gave up 5 bases, with 13 bases separating them. The length of the CDR3 is 14 residues. The CDR3 spells CASSPEVLNEKLFF. The CDR3 DNA reads as TGTGCCAGCAGCCCCGAGGTCTTAAATGAAAAACTGTTTTTT.

V is TRBV4-2 and J is TRBJ2-1; a weak D match, TRBD1 (6 bases). Trimming removed 0 bases from V and 4 bases from J, with 16 bases in between. This CDR3 contains 17 residues. In germline, CDR1 is LGHNA, CDR2 YNFKEQ. CDR3 amino acids: CASSQDHQGSSYNEQFF. In nucleotides, the CDR3 is TGTGCCAGCAGCCAAGATCATCAGGGGTCATCTTACAATGAGCAGTTCTTC.

This sequence joins TRBV6-2 or TRBV6-3 and TRBJ2-1, with 11 positions matching TRBD2. The ends lost 0 bases at V and 9 bases at J; junction bases unmatched: 7. CDR3 size: 16 residues. Germline loops: CDR1 MNHEY, CDR2 SVGEGT. The CDR3 here is CASSYSGLAGFGEQFF. In nucleotides, the CDR3 is TGTGCCAGCAGTTACTCAGGACTAGCGGGTTTTGGTGAGCAGTTCTTC.

This clonotype was observed a few times. The chain is built from TRBV15 and TRBJ1-5, with 8 positions matching TRBD1. The germline CDR1 and CDR2 sequences are LNHNV and YYDKDF (reference sequence). The ends lost 6 bases at V and 2 bases at J; junction bases unmatched: 9. The CDR3 consists of 16 residues. The CDR3 loop is CATRPTDRGGNQPQHF. CDR3 DNA sequence: TGTGCCACCAGACCAACCGACAGGGGAGGCAATCAGCCCCAGCATTTT.

This clonotype was found many times. The rearrangement uses TRBV20-1 and TRBJ2-1; weak D call: TRBD2 (6 bases). The CDR3 spans 13 residues. The V gene's germline CDR1 is DFQATT and CDR2 SNEGSKA (reference sequence). Trimming took off 5 bases at V and 6 bases at J, with 14 bases between the two ends. The CDR3 sequence: CSAHRLERNEQFF. Here the CDR3 DNA reads TGCAGTGCTCATCGACTAGAACGCAATGAGCAGTTCTTC.

V is TRBV19 and J is TRBJ1-2; TRBD1 might be the D (5 bases). Germline assignment: CDR1 LNHDA and CDR2 SQIVND (reference sequence). Deletions cut 3 bases from V and 7 bases from J, with 15 bases between. CDR3 length equals 14 residues. The CDR3 region is CASSIPREVGGYTF. CDR3 nucleotides: TGTGCCAGTAGTATTCCCAGGGAAGTCGGTGGCTACACCTTC.

The chain has TRBV15 and TRBJ1-5; the match to TRBD1 covers 9 bases. Germline V gives CDR1 LNHNV, CDR2 YYDKDF (reference sequence). This CDR3 is 14 amino acids long. V lost 5 bases and J lost 4; bases outside the gene matches: 3. CDR3 loop: CATSAGQGNQPQHF. The DNA of the CDR3 is TGTGCCACCAGCGCCGGACAGGGGAATCAGCCCCAGCATTTT.

This clonotype occurred a few times. The chain links TRBV2 to TRBJ2-3; tentatively, D is TRBD1 (5 bases). CDR1 is SNHLY, CDR2 FYNNEI, per germline. V was shortened by 3 bases and J by 4 bases, with 11 bases between the two germline ends. The CDR3 length is 14 residues. The chain's CDR3 is CASSEGRAADTQYF. Written as DNA, the CDR3 is TGTGCCAGCAGTGAGGGCAGGGCCGCAGATACGCAGTATTTT.

The genes are TRBV4-3 and TRBJ1-1; D remains unclear. CDR3 size: 15 residues. CDR1 is LGHNA, CDR2 YSLEER, per germline. Trimming stripped 0 bases from V and 4 bases from J, with 12 bases between. The CDR3 DNA reads as TGCGCCAGCAGCCAAGACGGTTCGAGAAGCACTGAAGCTTTCTTT. This sequence encodes CASSQDGSRSTEAFF.

This clonotype was counted between two and nine times. V gene TRBV28 combines with J gene TRBJ2-1, with D unclear. The CDR3 runs to 13 residues. Germline V gene data show CDR1 as MDHEN and CDR2 as SYDVKM. V shed 3 bases and J shed 7 bases, with 10 bases lying between them. CDR3 bases: TGTGCCAGCAGTTTGTGGATGGGGAATGAGCAGTTCTTC. Translation gives CASSLWMGNEQFF.

This clonotype was observed a few times. The genes are TRBV3-1 and TRBJ2-5; D unresolved. The germline CDR1 and CDR2 sequences are LGHDT and YNNKEL (reference sequence). V was clipped by 4 bases and J by 11 bases, with 23 bases between them. This CDR3 comprises 15 residues. This CDR3 reads CASSRNLGSYNEQYF. The CDR3 DNA follows: TGTGCCAGCAGCCGTAACTTAGGCTCCTACAATGAGCAGTACTTC.

The chain has TRBV2 and TRBJ2-1, with 12 bases aligning to TRBD2. V lost 5 bases to trimming and J lost 2 bases; unmatched junction nucleotides: 4. The CDR3 length is 16 residues. Germline V gene sequence: CDR1 SNHLY, CDR2 FYNNEI. The CDR3 reads CASSSGLAGTYNEQFF. The CDR3, as DNA: TGTGCCAGCAGTTCCGGACTAGCGGGGACCTACAATGAGCAGTTCTTC.

This clonotype has more than one count but fewer than ten. The genes are TRBV6-5 and TRBJ2-2; weak D call: TRBD1 (5 bases). V lost 5 bases and J 0 bases, leaving 10 bases between the germline ends. CDR1 is MNHEY, CDR2 SVGAGI, per germline. The CDR3 consists of 15 residues. The CDR3 DNA reads TGTGCCAGCAGTCGGACACCAACGAACACCGGGGAGCTGTTTTTT. It is translated as CASSRTPTNTGELFF.

The gene calls are TRBV10-3 and TRBJ2-1, with TRBD2 matching over 10 bases. With 3 bases clipped from V and 4 bases from J, the junction kept 3 bases outside the gene matches. CDR1 and CDR2 (germline): ENHRY, SYGVKD. The CDR3 is 15 amino acids. This chain's CDR3 is CAISEQAGGYNEQFF. The CDR3 nucleotides are TGTGCCATCAGTGAACAAGCGGGGGGGTACAATGAGCAGTTCTTC.